This T cell receptor beta chain stems from a study of neoadjuvant anti-PD-1 for oral cavity cancer. Overall study: Patients without progression received a fourth nivolumab dose around day 43, then surgical resection on days 50-56.

This CDR3 has 15 residues. V was clipped by 0 bases and J by 3 bases; unmatched bases: 4. Per germline, CDR1 SGDLS and CDR2 YYNGEE. TCRdb's table, derived via immunoSEQ multiplex PCR, lists solely in-frame clones and lacks some. The sample gives about 8,500 clones, more than 60% of which show up once; about 4% is in the top ten. The sample's time point: after neoadjuvant nivolumab, at surgical resection. Patients had newly diagnosed, untreated stage II-IVA oral cavity squamous cell carcinoma. This receptor was identified in a person aged 35-80 years with oral cavity squamous cell carcinoma. The chain uses TRBV9 and TRBJ2-7, with TRBD1 matching 9 bases. Sequences were derived from PBMCs, sampled after nivolumab (anti-PD-1) treatment. The CDR3, as DNA: TGTGCCAGCAGCGTAGGAGGGACAGGGTTCTACGAGCAGTACTTC. Translated: CASSVGGTGFYEQYF.